Reported below is one T cell receptor (beta chain). Its specificity is unknown. The sample comes from a study of shared clonotypes between healthy human individuals. Study findings and constraints: Compared with memory subsets, naive subsets generally had larger estimated richness. Generation of non-shared clonotypes was less probable than generation of clonotypes shared by all four donors.

As processed by the authors: ImmunoSEQ output held junction-only sequences without quality scores, so filtering differed. Repertoires were generated with immunoSEQ multiplex PCR, while TCRdb's copy carries only in-frame clones and drops some. V, J and clone size were drawn from that table, and D and trimming were deduced from the DNA. Counted here are about 380,000 clones, about 97% occurring once; the ten biggest clones make up about 0.34%. Between the trimmed V and J ends, which lost 1 base and 2 bases, there was a span of 18 bases. Germline V gene data show CDR1 as SGHTA and CDR2 as FQGNSA. The CDR3 runs 17 residues. CCR7-negative CD45RA+ TemRA cells were combined with CD45RO+ cells to form CD8 memory.

V gene TRBV7-2 combines with J gene TRBJ2-7; possibly TRBD1 for D (5 bases). Sequences were obtained from memory CD8+ T cells sorted from blood. Described subset: CD45RO+ cells pooled with CCR7-negative TemRA cells. This sequence was found in a man younger than 45 in good health. The CDR3 here is CASSLVAEQALAYEQYF. The CDR3 coding sequence is TGTGCCAGCAGCTTAGTGGCGGAACAGGCCCTCGCCTACGAGCAGTACTTC.